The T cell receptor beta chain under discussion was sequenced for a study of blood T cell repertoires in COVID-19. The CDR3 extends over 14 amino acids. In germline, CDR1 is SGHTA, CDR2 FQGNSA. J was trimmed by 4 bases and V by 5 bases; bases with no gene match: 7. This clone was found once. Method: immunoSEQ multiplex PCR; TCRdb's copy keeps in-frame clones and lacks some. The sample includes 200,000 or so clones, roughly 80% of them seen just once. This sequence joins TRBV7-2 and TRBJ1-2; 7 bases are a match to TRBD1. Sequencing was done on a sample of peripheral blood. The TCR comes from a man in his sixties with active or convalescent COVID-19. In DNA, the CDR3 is TGTGCCAGCAGCCGGGACAGCCAACCCTATGGCTACACCTTC. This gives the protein CASSRDSQPYGYTF.